The T cell receptor (beta chain) described here comes from a study of T cell responses to AZD1222 COVID-19 vaccine. Findings and caveats of the study: Donors were mostly white British, more females; clonal diversity possibly underestimated. Spike was spanned by vaccine-associated CD4 TCRs, with dominance at 160-218 and 743-854.

With respect to this clone: Its antigen is currently unknown.

There are 13 residues in the CDR3. CDR1 SGHVS and CDR2 FNYEAQ come from the germline V gene. The V and J ends lost 6 bases and 6 bases respectively, with 15 bases between them. Profiled with immunoSEQ multiplex PCR; TCRdb holds only in-frame clones, not every one. The data hold some 150,000 clones, with over 75% observed a single time. This rearrangement joins TRBV7-6 to TRBJ2-7; D possibly matches TRBD1 or TRBD2 (6 bases each). The receptor's source is an adult who received the MenACWY meningococcal vaccine as a control. Specimen: peripheral blood, collected 28 days after the second dose of the MenACWY control vaccine. CDR3 in amino acids: CASRLSGGSEQYF. The DNA of the CDR3 is TGTGCCAGCAGACTCTCCGGGGGCAGCGAGCAGTACTTC.